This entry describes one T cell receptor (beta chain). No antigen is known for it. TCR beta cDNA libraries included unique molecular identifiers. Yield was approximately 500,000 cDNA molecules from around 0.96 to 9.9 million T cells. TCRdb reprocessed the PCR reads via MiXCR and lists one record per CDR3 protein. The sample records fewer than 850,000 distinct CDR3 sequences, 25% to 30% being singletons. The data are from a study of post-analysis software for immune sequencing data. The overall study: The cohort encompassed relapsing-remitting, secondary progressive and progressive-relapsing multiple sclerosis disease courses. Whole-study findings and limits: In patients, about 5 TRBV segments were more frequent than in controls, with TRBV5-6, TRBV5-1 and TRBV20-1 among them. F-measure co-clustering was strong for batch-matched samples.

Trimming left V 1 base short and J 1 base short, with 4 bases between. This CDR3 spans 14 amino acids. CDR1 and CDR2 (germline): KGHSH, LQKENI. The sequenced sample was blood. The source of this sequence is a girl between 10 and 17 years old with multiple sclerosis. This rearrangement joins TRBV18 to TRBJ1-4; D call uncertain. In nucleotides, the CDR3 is TGTGCCAGCTCACCACGGGGAACTAATGAAAAACTGTTTTTT. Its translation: CASSPRGTNEKLFF.